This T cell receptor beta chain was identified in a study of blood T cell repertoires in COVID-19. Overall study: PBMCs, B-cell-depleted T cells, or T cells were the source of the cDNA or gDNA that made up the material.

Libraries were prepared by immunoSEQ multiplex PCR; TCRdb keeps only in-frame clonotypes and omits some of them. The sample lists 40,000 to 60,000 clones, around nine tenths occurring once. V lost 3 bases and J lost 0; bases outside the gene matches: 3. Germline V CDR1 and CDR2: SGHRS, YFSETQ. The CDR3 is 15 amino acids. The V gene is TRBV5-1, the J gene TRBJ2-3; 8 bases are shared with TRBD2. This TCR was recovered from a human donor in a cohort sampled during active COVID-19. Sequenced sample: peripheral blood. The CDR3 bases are TGCGCCAGCAGCTCAATAGCGGGGAGCACAGATACGCAGTATTTT. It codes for CASSSIAGSTDTQYF.